The 26 T cell receptor beta chains reported below all come from one sample, sequenced in a study of T cell repertoires in cytomegalovirus infection. TCRdb used MiXCR to reprocess the reads, holding one entry per CDR3 protein. The table has about 60,000 distinct CDR3 sequences, roughly a third seen once; the top ten hold around 70%. Antigen specificity for these receptors is unknown. Source material: PBMCs, sequenced either directly or after in vitro stimulation (not recorded which). The source is a human donor in good health (CMV status not recorded). Some clones in this sample may be carry-over from other donors' samples.

This clonotype was seen ten or more times. V and J are TRBV7-2 and TRBJ2-7; D might be TRBD2 (7 bases). This CDR3 has 16 residues. The ends were cut back, 7 bases at V and 0 bases at J, with 19 bases in the middle. The germline gives CDR1 SGHTA, CDR2 FQGNSA. Here the CDR3 DNA reads TGTGCCAGCACCCATAGAGGGGGGGGCAGCTCCTACGAGCAGTACTTC. Translating it yields CASTHRGGGSSYEQYF. The whole variable domain, filled in from reference TRBV7-2 and TRBJ2-7, reads GAGVSQSPSNKVTEKGKDVELRCDPISGHTALYWYRQSLGQGLEFLIYFQGNSAPDKSGLPSDRFSAERTGGSVSTLTIQRTQQEDSAVYLCASTHRGGGSSYEQYFGPGTRLTVT.

This clonotype was observed a few times. The CDR3 here is CASSLAWSGGQRETQYF. In DNA form, the CDR3 reads TGTGCCAGCAGCTTAGCTTGGTCTGGGGGGCAGAGGGAGACCCAGTACTTC. The V gene is TRBV11-2, the J gene TRBJ2-5; D is perhaps TRBD1 or TRBD2 (6 bases each). The V and J ends lost 1 base and 5 bases respectively, with 20 bases between them. Germline CDR1 and CDR2: SGHAT and FQNNGV. The CDR3 is 17 residues long.

CDR3 protein: CATRLNTEAFF. The CDR3 bases are TGTGCCACTCGTTTGAACACTGAAGCTTTCTTT. The chain combines TRBV2 with TRBJ1-1; D is unclear. The V end lost 10 bases, the J end lost 0 bases, and 6 bases lay between the germline ends. This CDR3 comprises 11 residues. Germline V gene sequence: CDR1 SNHLY, CDR2 FYNNEI.

Many counts were recorded for this clonotype. The genes are TRBV7-8 and TRBJ2-1; TRBD2 agrees at 11 bases. There are 16 residues in the CDR3. V shed 5 bases, J shed 3 bases, and the junction held 6 bases outside the gene matches. Germline loops: CDR1 SGHVS, CDR2 FQNEAQ. Here the CDR3 reads CASSTSSGGNYNEQFF. Written as DNA, the CDR3 is TGTGCCAGCAGCACCTCTAGCGGGGGGAACTACAATGAGCAGTTCTTC. The full variable domain, completed using reference TRBV7-8 and TRBJ2-1, is GAGVSQSPRYKVAKRGQDVALRCDPISGHVSLFWYQQALGQGPEFLTYFQNEAQLDKSGLPSDRFFAERPEGSVSTLKIQRTQQEDSAVYLCASSTSSGGNYNEQFFGPGTRLTVL.

This clonotype came up many times. The CDR3 DNA reads TGTGCCAGCAGCTCGGACTGGGAGCGGGATACGCAGTATTTT. Translated, it gives CASSSDWERDTQYF. The V and J genes are TRBV12-3 or TRBV12-4 and TRBJ2-3; weak D call: TRBD2 (5 bases). Trimming took off 6 bases at V and 6 bases at J, with 16 bases between the two ends. This CDR3 contains 14 residues.

This clonotype appeared many times. V is TRBV7-9 and J is TRBJ1-1; no clear D. CDR1 is SEHNR and CDR2 is FQNEAQ in the germline V gene (reference sequence). The CDR3 sequence is 13 residues long. With 7 bases removed from V and 1 base from J, the gap between germline ends came to 10 bases. The CDR3 DNA reads TGTGCCAGCATACGGGGTGGGAACACTGAAGCTTTCTTT. As protein: CASIRGGNTEAFF. Drawing the rest from reference TRBV7-9 and TRBJ1-1, the complete variable domain is DTGVSQNPRHKITKRGQNVTFRCDPISEHNRLYWYRQTLGQGPEFLTYFQNEAQLEKSRLLSDRFSAERPKGSFSTLEIQRTEQGDSAMYLCASIRGGNTEAFFGQGTRLTVV.

V is TRBV9 and J is TRBJ2-1; D not certain. Trimming removed 4 bases from V and 9 bases from J, with 20 bases in between. The CDR3 length is 15 residues. The germline gives CDR1 SGDLS, CDR2 YYNGEE. The CDR3 DNA follows: TGTGCCAGCAGCCTAGACCCCCTCAACAATTCTGAGCAGTTCTTC. Translating gives CASSLDPLNNSEQFF. Complete variable domain (other parts from reference TRBV9 and TRBJ2-1): DSGVTQTPKHLITATGQRVTLRCSPRSGDLSVYWYQQSLDQGLQFLIQYYNGEERAKGNILERFSAQQFPDLHSELNLSSLELGDSALYFCASSLDPLNNSEQFFGPGTRLTVL.

This clonotype was observed a few times. The chain combines TRBV7-9 with TRBJ2-1; 7 bases agree with TRBD2. The germline CDR1 and CDR2 sequences are SEHNR and FQNEAQ (reference sequence). V dropped 1 base and J dropped 14; count of bases not matched to a gene: 8. The CDR3 is 13 amino acids. CDR3 protein: CASSLGGGQGEFF. CDR3 DNA sequence: TGTGCCAGCAGCTTAGGGGGGGGTCAGGGTGAGTTCTTC.

The V call is TRBV7-2, the J call TRBJ2-1; a weak D match, TRBD2 (7 bases). Trimming left V 5 bases short and J 4 bases short, with 9 bases between. CDR1 SGHTA and CDR2 FQGNSA come from the germline V gene. CDR3 length: 13 residues. CDR3 DNA: TGTGCCAGCAGCCGGGGGGCGTACAATGAGCAGTTCTTC. Amino acid sequence: CASSRGAYNEQFF. The entire variable domain, with the rest obtained from reference TRBV7-2 and TRBJ2-1, is as follows: GAGVSQSPSNKVTEKGKDVELRCDPISGHTALYWYRQSLGQGLEFLIYFQGNSAPDKSGLPSDRFSAERTGGSVSTLTIQRTQQEDSAVYLCASSRGAYNEQFFGPGTRLTVL.

The chain employs TRBV27 and TRBJ2-3, with 9 nucleotides matching TRBD1. Germline assignment: CDR1 MNHEY and CDR2 SMNVEV (reference sequence). CDR3 length equals 13 residues. J gave up 2 bases and V 10 bases, and 4 bases lay outside the gene matches. The DNA for the CDR3 is TGTGCCACCGGGACAGGGAACACAGATACGCAGTATTTT. Translating it yields CATGTGNTDTQYF.

This clonotype occurred a few times. This chain joins TRBV4-1 and TRBJ1-1; D ambiguous. The CDR3 consists of 17 residues. Trimming left V 2 bases short and J 2 bases short, with 18 bases between. CDR1 is MGHRA, CDR2 YSYEKL, per germline. The CDR3 spells CASSQHPSMGVNTEAFF. CDR3 coding DNA: TGCGCCAGCAGCCAACATCCGTCGATGGGAGTTAACACTGAAGCTTTCTTT.

This clonotype was detected only a few times. The chain joins TRBV7-9 to TRBJ1-2; D is unresolved. The CDR3 sequence is 15 residues long. Trimming shortened V by 5 bases and J by 5 bases, and 18 bases separated the two germline ends. Germline V CDR1 and CDR2: SEHNR, FQNEAQ (reference sequence). CDR3 protein: CASSRPGHQRYGYTF. The CDR3 bases are TGTGCCAGCAGCCGACCGGGTCATCAGCGTTATGGCTACACCTTC.

There are a few counts of this clonotype. This rearrangement joins TRBV20-1 to TRBJ2-1; D is tentatively TRBD1 or TRBD2 (5 bases each). The CDR3 contains 19 residues. The germline V gene has CDR1 DFQATT and CDR2 SNEGSKA (reference sequence). V lost 3 bases and J 9 bases, leaving 33 bases between the germline ends. The CDR3, as DNA: TGCAGTGCTAGGGCCCCGGGACCACCGCTTACAACAACTGACGGTGAGCAGTTCTTC. Protein product: CSARAPGPPLTTTDGEQFF.

V gene TRBV7-2 combines with J gene TRBJ1-6; TRBD1 agrees at 7 bases. This CDR3 contains 15 residues. Germline CDR1 and CDR2: SGHTA and FQGNSA. Unmatched junction bases numbered 11, after V lost 6 bases and J lost 9 bases. The CDR3 DNA reads TGTGCCAGCAGACGTAGACAGGGTCTAGCTTCACCCCTCCACTTT. This sequence encodes CASRRRQGLASPLHF.

Details on this clonotype: This may come from a read error, since a much larger clone is one base off. The chain uses TRBV7-9 and TRBJ1-1; D gene ambiguous. The length of the CDR3 is 12 residues. Per the germline V gene, CDR1 is SEHNR and CDR2 is FQNEAQ (reference sequence). This CDR3 reads CASSLENTDAFF. CDR3 coding DNA: TGTGCCAGCAGCTTAGAAAACACTGACGCTTTCTTT.

This clonotype showed up just a few times. The genes are TRBV6-1 and TRBJ2-7; TRBD1 aligns across 8 bases. V gave up 6 bases and J gave up 3 bases; unmatched junction bases: 4. Germline V gives CDR1 MNHNS, CDR2 SASEGT. The CDR3 loop spans 13 amino acids. CDR3 bases: TGTGCCAGCAGAGATACAGGGGGCTACGAGCAGTACTTC. Translating gives CASRDTGGYEQYF.

This clonotype was observed a few times. The chain uses TRBV7-2 and TRBJ1-2, with D uncertain. Per the germline V gene, CDR1 is SGHTA and CDR2 is FQGNSA. The CDR3 is made up of 12 amino acids. The germline V and J ends were trimmed by 1 base and 5 bases, with 5 bases remaining between them. The CDR3 sequence is CASSLDSYGYTF. CDR3 coding DNA: TGTGCCAGCAGCTTAGACTCGTATGGCTACACCTTC.

In this sample, this clonotype turned up a few times. The chain combines TRBV7-9 with TRBJ2-5; D possibly corresponds to TRBD2 (6 bases). Per the germline V gene, CDR1 is SEHNR and CDR2 is FQNEAQ (reference sequence). This CDR3 contains 16 residues. Trimming stripped 1 base from V and 4 bases from J, with 16 bases between. CDR3 sequence (DNA): TGTGCCAGCAGCTTAGTCGGGACTGTGGGTCGAGAGACCCAGTACTTC. Translated, it gives CASSLVGTVGRETQYF.

This clonotype was found a few times. The J gene is TRBJ2-2, the V gene TRBV5-1; D remains ambiguous. The CDR3 length is 15 residues. The V end was cut by 2 bases, the J end by 0 bases, with 8 bases between. CDR1 is SGHRS and CDR2 is YFSETQ in the germline V gene. CDR3 amino acids: CASSLRPPNTGELFF. CDR3 bases: TGCGCCAGCAGCTTAAGGCCCCCGAACACCGGGGAGCTGTTTTTT.

The V call is TRBV18, the J call TRBJ1-6; 7 positions agree with TRBD1. Germline loops: CDR1 KGHSH, CDR2 LQKENI. The CDR3 runs to 16 residues. V lost 3 bases and J lost 7; bases outside the gene matches: 9. The CDR3 here is CASSPFSGTENSPLHF. The DNA for the CDR3 is TGTGCCAGCTCACCTTTTTCCGGGACAGAGAATTCACCCCTCCACTTT.

A few counts support this clonotype. The chain recombines TRBV6-5 with TRBJ2-7; D is unresolved. Germline V gene lookup returns CDR1 MNHEY and CDR2 SVGAGI. V lost 2 bases to trimming and J lost 2 bases, with 10 bases between them. There are 14 residues in the CDR3. The chain's CDR3 is CASSYEWRAYEQYF. CDR3 DNA: TGTGCCAGCAGTTACGAATGGCGAGCCTACGAGCAGTACTTC.

The V and J genes are TRBV3-1 and TRBJ1-1; D remains ambiguous. Germline CDR1 and CDR2: LGHDT and YNNKEL (reference sequence). Deletions cut 0 bases from V and 0 bases from J, with 5 bases between. The CDR3 consists of 14 residues. The CDR3 spells CASSQDPVNTEAFF. In DNA form, the CDR3 reads TGTGCCAGCAGCCAAGATCCTGTGAACACTGAAGCTTTCTTT.

The chain recombines TRBV12-3 or TRBV12-4 with TRBJ1-1; no clear D gene. V was pared by 4 bases and J by 2 bases, with 14 bases between. This CDR3 is built from 15 residues. CDR3: CASSSPLRPNTEAFF. The CDR3 DNA reads TGTGCCAGCAGTTCCCCCCTCAGACCTAACACTGAAGCTTTCTTT.

The V call is TRBV20-1, the J call TRBJ2-7, with 9 bases identical to TRBD2. The CDR3 consists of 14 residues. Losses at the gene ends were 3 bases for V and 2 bases for J; bases not matched to a gene: 5. CDR1 is DFQATT and CDR2 is SNEGSKA in the germline V gene (reference sequence). The CDR3 region is CSARLAGTTYEQYF. Here the CDR3 DNA reads TGCAGTGCTAGGCTAGCGGGAACAACCTACGAGCAGTACTTC.

This clonotype was found a few times. J is TRBJ2-3 and V is TRBV24-1; the match to TRBD1 covers 9 bases. The V segment lost 7 bases and the J segment 3 bases; nucleotides outside the gene matches: 7. The CDR3 consists of 15 residues. Per germline, CDR1 KGHDR and CDR2 SFDVKD. The CDR3 nucleotides read TGTGCCACCAGCACTCCGGGACAGGGTACAGATACGCAGTATTTT. Encoded protein: CATSTPGQGTDTQYF.

This clonotype appeared many times. The chain is built from TRBV11-2 and TRBJ2-5; D is possibly TRBD1 or TRBD2 (6 bases each). The CDR3 extends over 18 amino acids. Germline V gene lookup returns CDR1 SGHAT and CDR2 FQNNGV. The V end was cut by 2 bases, the J end by 4 bases, with 23 bases between. DNA for the CDR3: TGTGCCAGCAGCTTATGGCGGCCAGGGGAGGTTAGAAGAGAGACCCAGTACTTC. Translation gives CASSLWRPGEVRRETQYF. The full variable domain, in which reference TRBV11-2 and TRBJ2-5 provide the parts outside the CDR3, is EAGVAQSPRYKIIEKRQSVAFWCNPISGHATLYWYQQILGQGPKLLIQFQNNGVVDDSQLPKDRFSAERLKGVDSTLKIQPAKLEDSAVYLCASSLWRPGEVRRETQYFGPGTRLLVL.